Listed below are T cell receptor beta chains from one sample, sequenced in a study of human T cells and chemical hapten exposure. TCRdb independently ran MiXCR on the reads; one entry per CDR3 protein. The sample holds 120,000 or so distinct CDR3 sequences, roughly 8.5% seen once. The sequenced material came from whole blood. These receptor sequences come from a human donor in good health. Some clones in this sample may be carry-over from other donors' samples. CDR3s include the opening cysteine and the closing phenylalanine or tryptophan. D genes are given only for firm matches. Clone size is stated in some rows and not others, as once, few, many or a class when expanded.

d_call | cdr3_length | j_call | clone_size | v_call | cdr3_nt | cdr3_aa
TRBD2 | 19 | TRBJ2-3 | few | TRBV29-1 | TGCAGCGCTGGACGGCCACCCGGACTAGCGGGAGGCCACACAGATACGCAGTATTTT | CSAGRPPGLAGGHTDTQYF
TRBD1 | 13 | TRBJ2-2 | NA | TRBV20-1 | TGCAGTGCCCGGGACAGGAACACCGGGGAGCTGTTTTTT | CSARDRNTGELFF
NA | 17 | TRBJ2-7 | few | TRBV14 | TGTGCCAGCAGCCAAGATGTTGGAACAGGGCACTCCTACGAGCAGTACTTC | CASSQDVGTGHSYEQYF
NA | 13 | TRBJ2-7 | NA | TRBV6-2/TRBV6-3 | TGTGCCAGCAGTTACTCACGCGCCTACGAGCAGTACTTC | CASSYSRAYEQYF
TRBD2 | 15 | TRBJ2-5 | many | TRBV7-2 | TGTGCCAGCCTCAAGGAGGCGGGGGGGCAAGAGACCCAGTACTTC | CASLKEAGGQETQYF
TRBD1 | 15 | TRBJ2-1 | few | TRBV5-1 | TGCGCCAGCAGCCCTGACAGGGGTTACTACAATGAGCAGTTCTTC | CASSPDRGYYNEQFF
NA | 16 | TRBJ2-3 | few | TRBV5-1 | TGCGCCAGCGGAATGGGGCGGGGGCTATTCACAGATACGCAGTATTTT | CASGMGRGLFTDTQYF
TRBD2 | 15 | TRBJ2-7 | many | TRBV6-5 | TGTGCCAGCAGTTCCCACGGGAGGAGCTCCTACGAGCAGTACTTC | CASSSHGRSSYEQYF
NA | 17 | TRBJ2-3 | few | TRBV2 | TGTGCCAGCAGTGAATCCCCAGGGTTATGGAGCACAGATACGCAGTATTTT | CASSESPGLWSTDTQYF
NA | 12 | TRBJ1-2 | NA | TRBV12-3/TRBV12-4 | TGTGCCAGCAGTTTAGCTCGGTTGGATTACACCTTC | CASSLARLDYTF
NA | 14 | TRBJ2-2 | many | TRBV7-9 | TGTGCCAGCAGCTGGGGGGAGACAACCGGGGAGCTGTTTTTT | CASSWGETTGELFF
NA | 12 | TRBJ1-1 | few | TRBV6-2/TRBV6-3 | TGTGCCAGCAGTAGGTTGAACACTGAAGCTTTCTTT | CASSRLNTEAFF
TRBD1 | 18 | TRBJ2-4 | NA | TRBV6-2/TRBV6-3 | TGTGCCAGCAGAGACGGGACAGGCGTTTCCTTAGCCAAAAACATTCAGTACTTC | CASRDGTGVSLAKNIQYF
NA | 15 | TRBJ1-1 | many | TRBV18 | TGTGCCAGCTCACCCCCGACATGGGGGGACACTGAAGCTTTCTTT | CASSPPTWGDTEAFF
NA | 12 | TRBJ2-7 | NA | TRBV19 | TGTGCCAGTATGGGCGGTACCTACGAGCAGTACTTC | CASMGGTYEQYF
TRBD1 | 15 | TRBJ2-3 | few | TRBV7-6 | TGTGCCAGCAGCTTAGGGGACAGGGTGACAGATACGCAGTATTTT | CASSLGDRVTDTQYF
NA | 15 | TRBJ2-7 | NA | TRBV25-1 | TGTGCCAGCAGTGAGGTGGGGGGAAGGTCCTACGAGCAGTACTTC | CASSEVGGRSYEQYF
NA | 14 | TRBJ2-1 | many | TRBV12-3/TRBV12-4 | TGTGCCAGCAGTCAGCCGGGTCCCTTACATGAGCAGTTCTTC | CASSQPGPLHEQFF
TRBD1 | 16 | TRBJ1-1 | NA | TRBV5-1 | TGCGCCAGCAGCCCTGGACAGGGGTCGACATCCACTGAAGCTTTCTTT | CASSPGQGSTSTEAFF
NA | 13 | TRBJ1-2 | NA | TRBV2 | TGTGCCAGCAGTGAAGAGGTCCTGGACGGCTACACCTTC | CASSEEVLDGYTF
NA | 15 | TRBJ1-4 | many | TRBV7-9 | TGTGCCAGCAGCTTAGCGAGTGGGATGAAAGAAAAACTGTTTTTT | CASSLASGMKEKLFF
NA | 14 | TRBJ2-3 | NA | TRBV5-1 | TGCGCCAGCAGCTTTACTACCCCACAGAATACGCAGTATTTT | CASSFTTPQNTQYF
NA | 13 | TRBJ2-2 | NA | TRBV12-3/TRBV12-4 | TGTGCCAGCAGTTTGGCTGAGACCGGGGAGCTGTTTTTT | CASSLAETGELFF
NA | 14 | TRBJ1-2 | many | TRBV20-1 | TGCAGTGCTAGCTCTAAGTCCAGGATCGACGGCTACACCTTC | CSASSKSRIDGYTF
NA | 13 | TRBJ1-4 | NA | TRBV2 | TGTGCCAGCAGTGCCAAGGTTAATGAAAAACTGTTTTTT | CASSAKVNEKLFF
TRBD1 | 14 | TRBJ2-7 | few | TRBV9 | TGTGCCAGCAGTGGACAGGGGGATACCTACGAGCAGTACTTC | CASSGQGDTYEQYF
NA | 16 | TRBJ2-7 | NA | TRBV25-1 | TGTGCCAGCAGTGAAGCAGGGACTTTAAGCTCCTACGAGCAGTACTTC | CASSEAGTLSSYEQYF
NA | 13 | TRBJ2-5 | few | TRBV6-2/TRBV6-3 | TGTGCCAGCAGTTACCGGACCCAAGAGACCCAGTACTTC | CASSYRTQETQYF
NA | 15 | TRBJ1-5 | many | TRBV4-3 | TGCGCCAGCAGCCAAGATTGGGGGAGCAATCAGCCCCAGCATTTT | CASSQDWGSNQPQHF
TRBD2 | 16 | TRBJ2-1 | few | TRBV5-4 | TGTGCCAGCAGCTTGGTGACTAGCGGGACCTACAATGAGCAGTTCTTC | CASSLVTSGTYNEQFF
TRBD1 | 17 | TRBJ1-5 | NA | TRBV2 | TGTGCCAGCAGTGCGGGACAGGGGGCTATGATGGTTCAGCCCCAGCATTTT | CASSAGQGAMMVQPQHF
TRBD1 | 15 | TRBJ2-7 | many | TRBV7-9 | TGTGCCAGCAGCTTCCGGACAGGGGACATCCACGAGCAGTACTTC | CASSFRTGDIHEQYF
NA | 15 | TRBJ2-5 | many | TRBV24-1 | TGTGCCACCAGTGACCCGGTTTACCTCGAAGAGACCCAGTACTTC | CATSDPVYLEETQYF
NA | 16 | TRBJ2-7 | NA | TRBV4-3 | TGCGCCAGCAGCCAATATTTGAACAGGGTTTTGTATGAGCAGTACTTC | CASSQYLNRVLYEQYF
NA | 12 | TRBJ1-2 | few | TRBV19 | TGTGCCATACAAATCAAGGGCAGTGGCTACACCTTC | CAIQIKGSGYTF
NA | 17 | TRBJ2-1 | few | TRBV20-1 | TGCAGTGCTAGAGATCGGAGAGAGGACATCTCCTACAATGAGCAGTTCTTC | CSARDRREDISYNEQFF
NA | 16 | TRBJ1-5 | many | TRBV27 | TGTGCCAGCAGTTTATCAGGTTTTAGGGGGGATCAGCCCCAGCATTTT | CASSLSGFRGDQPQHF
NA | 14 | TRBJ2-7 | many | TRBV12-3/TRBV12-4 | TGTGCCAGTCGACTCCGGGGCGCTAACTACGAGCAGTACTTC | CASRLRGANYEQYF
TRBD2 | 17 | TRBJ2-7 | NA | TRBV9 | TGTGCCAGCAGCGTAGATGGCGAGCGGGGGTATAACGACGAGCAGTACTTC | CASSVDGERGYNDEQYF
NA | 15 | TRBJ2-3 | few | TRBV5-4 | TGTGCCTACAAACCGGGGTCGAGGCCCACAGATACGCAGTATTTT | CAYKPGSRPTDTQYF
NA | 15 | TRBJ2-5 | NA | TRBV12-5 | TGTGCTAGTGGTTTGGTACCTGACAGCCAAGAGACCCAGTACTTC | CASGLVPDSQETQYF
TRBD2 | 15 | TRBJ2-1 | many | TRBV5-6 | TGTGCCAGCAGCTTGGGAGGCGGGAGGGCCCATGAGCAGTTCTTC | CASSLGGGRAHEQFF
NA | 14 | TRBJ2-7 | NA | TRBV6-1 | TGTGCCAGCAGTGCGATGACAGTCACCTACGAGCAGTACTTC | CASSAMTVTYEQYF
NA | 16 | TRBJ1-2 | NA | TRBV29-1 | TGCAGCGTTGTCCCGGCGGCCTCTGACCCAGGGCGGGACTACACCTTC | CSVVPAASDPGRDYTF
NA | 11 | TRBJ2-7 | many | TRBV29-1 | TGCAGCGTTCCACAGGGAGGAGAGCAGTACTTC | CSVPQGGEQYF
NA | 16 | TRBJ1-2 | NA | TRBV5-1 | TGCGCCAGCAGCTTGGCTACAGGGCTTCCTGACTATGGCTACACCTTC | CASSLATGLPDYGYTF
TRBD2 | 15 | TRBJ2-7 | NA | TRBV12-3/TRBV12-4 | TGTGCCAGCAGCATACTAGCGGGAGCACCCTACGAGCAGTACTTC | CASSILAGAPYEQYF
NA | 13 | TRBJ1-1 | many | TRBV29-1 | TGCAGTTATGGGGGGATGGGGAACACTGAAGCTTTCTTT | CSYGGMGNTEAFF
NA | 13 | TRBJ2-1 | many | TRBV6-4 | TGTGCCAGCAGTGACAGGACAAGCAATGAGCAGTTCTTC | CASSDRTSNEQFF
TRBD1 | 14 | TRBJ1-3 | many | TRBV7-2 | TGTGCCAGCAGCTTAGGGGACAGAACAAACACCATATATTTT | CASSLGDRTNTIYF
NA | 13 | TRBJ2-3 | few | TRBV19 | TGTGCCAGTAGTACCGGGACAAGGGAAACGCAGTATTTT | CASSTGTRETQYF
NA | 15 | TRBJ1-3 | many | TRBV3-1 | TGTGCCAGCAGCCAAGGATCAGGGGCTGGAAACACCATATATTTT | CASSQGSGAGNTIYF